This section outlines one TCR beta chain sequence together with its context. The target antigen is unknown. The data stem from a study of cytomegalovirus exposure and HLA in healthy donors. On the study more broadly: Falling in the Caucasian-associated ancestry cluster were roughly 86% of under 450 genotyped donors. Whole-study findings and limits: Across donors, most TCRs were seen rarely, yet some public ones were widespread.

Vbeta (60) and Jbeta (13) primers were used in the PCR. Some clones are missing from TCRdb's copy, which holds only in-frame ones; the method was immunoSEQ multiplex PCR. The data contain around 300,000 clones, 84% of them seen just once; the ten biggest clones take up about 2%. This receptor was taken from a woman between 35 and 50 years old in good health and CMV-seropositive. Sequencing was done on a sample of PBMCs.

CDR3 region: CASSSNGGEKLFF. CDR3 coding DNA: TGTGCCAGCAGTTCAAACGGGGGTGAAAAACTGTTTTTT. This chain joins TRBV9 and TRBJ1-4, with D perhaps matching TRBD1 (5 bases). The CDR3 is made up of 13 amino acids. The germline V and J ends were trimmed by 5 bases and 7 bases, with 12 bases remaining between them. Germline CDR1 reads SGDLS; CDR2 reads YYNGEE.